The 16 T cell receptor beta chains listed next were all sequenced from one sample in a study of regulatory T cells in long-lasting Graves disease. As for time point: newly diagnosed GD, antithyroid drugs for less than 3 months. PBMC-extracted RNA yielded the TCR library. Arm-PCR of CDR3 regions and iRepertoire HTBI primers were used to build TCR beta libraries. TCRdb re-derived calls from the multiplex PCR reads in MiXCR, one entry per CDR3 protein. Among 550,000 or so distinct CDR3 sequences listed, more than 10% were seen once. The sample was also linked to a second study, of T cells in Graves' hyperthyroidism and ophthalmopathy.

Sequencing was performed on peripheral blood mononuclear cells (PBMCs), taken at new diagnosis, from a patient treated with antithyroid drugs. These receptors all stem from a woman in her 30s with Graves disease.

This clonotype was recorded at least ten times. J is TRBJ1-2 and V is TRBV20-1, with a weak D call TRBD1 (5 bases). The V gene's germline CDR1 is DFQATT and CDR2 SNEGSKA (reference sequence). CDR3 length: 16 residues. V lost 6 bases, J lost 1 base, and 21 bases lay in between. The CDR3 DNA sequence: TGCAGTGCATTCCCTTTCAGGGACTGGGATAACTATGGCTACACCTTC. Protein: CSAFPFRDWDNYGYTF.

This clonotype has only a few counts. This sequence may be a read error, since a much larger clone differs from it by one base. The chain uses TRBV6-2 or TRBV6-3 and TRBJ1-2; unclear D gene. Germline values: CDR1 MNHEY, CDR2 SVGEGT. This CDR3 spans 13 amino acids. The CDR3 nucleotides are TGTGCCAGCAGTTACTCGATAAGGAGTGGCTACGCCTTC. This translates into CASSYSIRSGYAF.

This clonotype was recorded many times. V is TRBV6-5 and J is TRBJ1-5; D is uncertain. CDR3 length equals 13 residues. The germline V gene has CDR1 MNHEY and CDR2 SVGAGI. V dropped 4 bases and J dropped 7 bases, with 11 bases sitting between them. This chain's CDR3 is CASSFGFYQPQHF. The CDR3 coding sequence is TGTGCCAGCAGTTTTGGGTTTTACCAGCCCCAGCATTTT.

This clonotype was seen at least ten times. The chain joins TRBV12-3 or TRBV12-4 to TRBJ2-3; no clear D gene. The CDR3 has 13 residues. Trimming removed 5 bases from V and 2 bases from J, with 8 bases in between. CDR3 DNA sequence: TGTGCCAGCAGTAGAAGACTCACAGATACGCAGTATTTT. This encodes CASSRRLTDTQYF.

This clonotype was seen many times. The chain employs TRBV27 and TRBJ1-6; 10 positions agree with TRBD1. Germline V gives CDR1 MNHEY, CDR2 SMNVEV (reference sequence). J gave up 9 bases and V 5 bases, and 10 bases lay outside the gene matches. The CDR3 loop spans 16 amino acids. The CDR3 sequence: CASSKTGQGKSSPLHF. Written as DNA, the CDR3 is TGTGCCAGCAGTAAAACGGGACAGGGGAAAAGTTCACCCCTCCACTTT.

This clonotype was counted ten times or more. The J gene is TRBJ2-1, the V gene TRBV24-1; TRBD1 is a possible D gene (6 bases). Germline CDR1 and CDR2: KGHDR and SFDVKD. The CDR3 is made up of 14 amino acids. The V and J ends lost 2 bases and 8 bases respectively, with 12 bases between them. The DNA of the CDR3 is TGTGCCACCAGTGATTATAACAGGGTCCATGAGCAGTTCTTC. Protein product: CATSDYNRVHEQFF.

The sample holds many counts of this clonotype. The J gene is TRBJ1-5, the V gene TRBV19; a possible D gene is TRBD1 (6 bases). Between the trimmed V and J ends, which lost 7 bases and 1 base, there was a span of 14 bases. The germline V gene has CDR1 LNHDA and CDR2 SQIVND (reference sequence). The CDR3 contains 15 residues. The CDR3 loop is CASKYGTLSNQPQHF. In DNA form, the CDR3 reads TGTGCCAGTAAATACGGGACACTAAGCAATCAGCCCCAGCATTTT.

This chain joins TRBV29-1 and TRBJ2-1; 10 bases fit TRBD2. Germline V gene data show CDR1 as SQVTM and CDR2 as ANQGSEA. The J segment lost 5 bases and the V segment lost 5 bases, leaving 9 bases of the junction unmatched. The CDR3 covers 15 residues. CDR3 nucleotide sequence: TGCAGCGTTACTAGCGGGAACAAATACCACAATGAGCAGTTCTTC. This codes for CSVTSGNKYHNEQFF.

This clonotype appeared a few times. The chain joins TRBV4-3 to TRBJ2-2; D not resolved. Between the trimmed V and J ends, which lost 3 bases and 5 bases, there was a span of 7 bases. The germline CDR1 and CDR2 sequences are LGHNA and YSLEER. The CDR3 has 13 amino acids. CDR3 in DNA: TGCGCCAGCAGCCAGAGGCGGACCGGGGAGCTGTTTTTT. Residues: CASSQRRTGELFF.

This clonotype has a handful of counts. The chain uses TRBV27 and TRBJ1-2, with a weak D call TRBD1 (6 bases). There are 16 residues in the CDR3. V was clipped by 5 bases and J by 3 bases, with 19 bases between them. CDR1 is MNHEY and CDR2 is SMNVEV in the germline V gene (reference sequence). CDR3 nucleotide sequence: TGTGCCAGCAGTCCCACCGGGACAAATATATACTATGGCTACACCTTC. Protein product: CASSPTGTNIYYGYTF.

This clonotype was observed many times. This chain uses TRBV20-1 with TRBJ1-4; D is uncertain. CDR1 and CDR2 from the germline V gene are DFQATT and SNEGSKA (reference sequence). The V end lost 0 bases, the J end lost 0 bases, and 14 bases lay between the germline ends. The CDR3 length is 17 residues. The CDR3 DNA is TGCAGTGCTAGAGATTTCGGCAGACCGGCAACTAATGAAAAACTGTTTTTT. This translates into CSARDFGRPATNEKLFF.

This clonotype appeared many times. The chain has TRBV3-1 and TRBJ1-1, with 7 bases identical to TRBD1. From germline, CDR1 is LGHDT and CDR2 YNNKEL (reference sequence). The CDR3 covers 16 residues. V dropped 2 bases and J dropped 2; count of bases not matched to a gene: 8. The CDR3 nucleotides are TGTGCCAGCAGCCAAACACCCGGGACAGCCAACACTGAAGCTTTCTTT. Protein: CASSQTPGTANTEAFF.

The chain has TRBV5-1 and TRBJ1-2; weak D call: TRBD1 (5 bases). Trimming took 5 bases from V and 8 from J, leaving 13 bases between them. CDR1 is SGHRS and CDR2 is YFSETQ in the germline V gene. The CDR3 is 12 amino acids. CDR3 protein: CASSQAREGYTF. The DNA for the CDR3 is TGCGCCAGCAGTCAGGCCAGGGAGGGCTACACCTTC.

This chain uses TRBV19 with TRBJ2-4, with D possibly being TRBD1 or TRBD2 (5 bases each). From germline, CDR1 is LNHDA and CDR2 SQIVND (reference sequence). Trimming shortened V by 8 bases and J by 1 base, and 15 bases separated the two germline ends. This CDR3 is built from 15 residues. The CDR3 bases are TGTGCCAGTGGGGACCATCTTAAGGCCAAAAACATTCAGTACTTC. This sequence encodes CASGDHLKAKNIQYF.

This clonotype has just a few counts. This rearrangement joins TRBV24-1 to TRBJ2-1; TRBD2 aligns across 9 bases. The CDR3 contains 17 residues. Germline loops: CDR1 KGHDR, CDR2 SFDVKD. With 5 bases clipped from V and 5 bases from J, the junction kept 12 bases outside the gene matches. Here the CDR3 DNA reads TGTGCCACCAGTGCCCGGAGGACTAGCGCCTCTCACAATGAGCAGTTCTTC. It yields the protein CATSARRTSASHNEQFF.

This chain uses TRBV5-5 with TRBJ1-6, with 11 bases aligning to TRBD1. The CDR3 spans 14 residues. Germline V gives CDR1 SGHKS, CDR2 YYEKEE (reference sequence). V gave up 3 bases and J gave up 9 bases; unmatched junction bases: 2. In DNA form, the CDR3 reads TGTGCCAGCAGCTCCGGACAGGGGGCTTCACCCCTCCACTTT. Protein sequence: CASSSGQGASPLHF.